Listed below are T cell receptor beta chains from one sample, sequenced in a study of chemoradiotherapy in HPV16-positive cancers. Data came from immunoSEQ multiplex PCR; TCRdb stores just in-frame clones and leaves some out. The repertoire holds approximately 13,000 clones, with more than 70% as singletons. Sequencing used tumor tissue, obtained from a patient who underwent chemoradiotherapy. These receptors all stem from a human donor with HPV-associated anogenital cancer. Each CDR3 is given with its conserved first and last residue. The D gene is left open where the match is weak. Clone size, where shown, is once, few, many, or a class for clones that have expanded.

CAISAEGWSRYGYTF	TGTGCCATCAGTGCGGAGGGGTGGTCGCGTTATGGCTACACCTTC	TRBV10-3	TRBJ1-2	-	-
CASSLGLAGSGELFF	TGTGCCAGCAGTTTAGGACTAGCGGGATCCGGGGAGCTGTTTTTT	TRBV27	TRBJ2-2	-	TRBD2
CASIGEDEQYF	TGTGCCAGCATTGGGGAGGACGAGCAGTACTTC	TRBV7-9	TRBJ2-7	once	-
CASRSSRSSYNEQFF	TGTGCCAGCAGATCGAGCCGGAGCTCCTACAATGAGCAGTTCTTC	TRBV6-6	TRBJ2-1	few	-
CASSARSGQHTNYGYTF	TGTGCCAGCAGCGCCCGGTCGGGACAACACACTAACTATGGCTACACCTTC	TRBV7-8	TRBJ1-2	-	-
CASSRPSGAHEQYF	TGTGCCAGCAGCCGACCCTCGGGGGCCCACGAGCAGTACTTC	TRBV7-2	TRBJ2-7	-	-
CASTRGNTGELFF	TGTGCCAGCACGAGGGGGAACACCGGGGAGCTGTTTTTT	TRBV2	TRBJ2-2	-	-
CATSRDPNTEAFF	TGTGCCACCAGCAGAGATCCGAACACTGAAGCTTTCTTT	TRBV15	TRBJ1-1	-	-
CASSQQGVKRAFF	TGTGCCAGCTCTCAACAGGGGGTGAAGCGAGCTTTCTTT	TRBV18	TRBJ1-1	-	TRBD1
CASSQGSYGTGDYGYTF	TGTGCCAGCAGCCAAGGTAGCTATGGGACAGGTGACTATGGCTACACCTTC	TRBV4-2	TRBJ1-2	once	TRBD1
CAWNRGMSYEQYF	TGTGCCTGGAACAGGGGTATGTCCTACGAGCAGTACTTC	TRBV30	TRBJ2-7	-	TRBD1
CASSVDEGNTIYF	TGTGCCAGCAGCGTAGACGAGGGAAACACCATATATTTT	TRBV9	TRBJ1-3	-	-
CASSKGTVRVNYGYTF	TGTGCCAGCAGCAAAGGGACAGTTAGGGTAAACTATGGCTACACCTTC	TRBV5-4	TRBJ1-2	-	TRBD1
CSATIRYEQFF	TGCAGTGCTACTATACGGTATGAGCAGTTCTTC	TRBV20-1	TRBJ2-1	-	-
CAWTSQETQYF	TGTGCCTGGACTAGCCAAGAGACCCAGTACTTC	TRBV30	TRBJ2-5	-	-
CASSYGAGRDEQYF	TGTGCCAGCAGTTACGGGGCGGGGAGGGACGAGCAGTACTTC	TRBV6-6	TRBJ2-7	-	TRBD2
CASSSATGTGTYEQYF	TGTGCCAGCAGCTCAGCTACCGGGACAGGGACCTACGAGCAGTACTTC	TRBV7-8	TRBJ2-7	-	TRBD1
CASSLGTARDSPLHF	TGCGCCAGCAGCTTGGGGACCGCCCGGGATTCACCCCTCCACTTT	TRBV5-1	TRBJ1-6	-	-
CASSAPTTSGRAGIQYF	TGTGCCAGCAGTGCACCAACAACTAGCGGGAGAGCGGGCATTCAGTACTTC	TRBV27	TRBJ2-4	-	TRBD2
CASSLEGATGERGYTF	TGCGCCAGCAGCTTGGAGGGGGCGACAGGGGAGCGTGGCTACACCTTC	TRBV5-1	TRBJ1-2	-	TRBD1
CASSLDRGLSEQFF	TGTGCCAGCAGCTTGGACAGGGGTTTAAGTGAGCAGTTCTTC	TRBV5-8	TRBJ2-1	-	TRBD1
CASSETGFLQFF	TGTGCCAGCAGTGAAACAGGATTTTTGCAGTTCTTC	TRBV25-1	TRBJ2-1	-	-
CASSVDSGFYEQYF	TGTGCCAGCAGCGTAGATTCCGGATTCTACGAGCAGTACTTC	TRBV9	TRBJ2-7	-	-
CASSLELAGETQYF	TGTGCCAGCAGCTTAGAGCTAGCGGGAGAGACCCAGTACTTC	TRBV7-9	TRBJ2-5	-	TRBD2
CAWSRGFGTEAFF	TGTGCCTGGAGTAGGGGATTTGGAACTGAAGCTTTCTTT	TRBV30	TRBJ1-1	few	-
CASSTDTSSTDTQYF	TGTGCCAGTAGTACGGACACTTCTAGCACAGATACGCAGTATTTT	TRBV19	TRBJ2-3	-	-
CASTPGTSGGNTIYF	TGTGCCAGCACCCCAGGGACGTCCGGTGGAAACACCATATATTTT	TRBV11-3	TRBJ1-3	-	-
CASLRTSGSDEQFF	TGTGCCAGCCTCCGGACTAGCGGGAGCGATGAGCAGTTCTTC	TRBV7-9	TRBJ2-1	-	TRBD2
CASARLAGVPEQFF	TGTGCCAGTGCCCGTCTAGCGGGAGTTCCTGAGCAGTTCTTC	TRBV19	TRBJ2-1	-	TRBD2
CASSALGNNSPLHF	TGTGCCAGCAGCGCTCTGGGGAATAATTCACCCCTCCACTTT	TRBV14	TRBJ1-6	-	-
CASSLDGATNEKLFF	TGTGCCAGCAGCTTAGATGGGGCAACTAATGAAAAACTGTTTTTT	TRBV11-3	TRBJ1-4	-	-
CASSSQPNTEAFF	TGTGCCAGCAGCTCCCAGCCGAACACTGAAGCTTTCTTT	TRBV7-2	TRBJ1-1	-	-
CAISETSGRAEYGEQFF	TGTGCCATCAGTGAGACTAGCGGGAGGGCCGAGTATGGTGAGCAGTTCTTC	TRBV10-3	TRBJ2-1	-	TRBD2
CSAVDVSDEQYF	TGCAGCGCGGTGGACGTCTCGGACGAGCAGTACTTC	TRBV29-1	TRBJ2-7	-	-
CASSQDRLAGGVDYEQYF	TGCGCCAGCAGCCAAGATCGGCTAGCGGGAGGGGTGGATTACGAGCAGTACTTC	TRBV4-3	TRBJ2-7	-	TRBD2
CASSVDSYTGELFF	TGTGCCAGCAGCGTAGACAGCTACACCGGGGAGCTGTTTTTT	TRBV9	TRBJ2-2	-	-
CAWIGGSGNTIYF	TGTGCCTGGATCGGGGGCTCTGGAAACACCATATATTTT	TRBV30	TRBJ1-3	-	-
CASSSRQQEEMDEKLFF	TGTGCCAGCAGCTCCAGACAGCAAGAAGAGATGGATGAAAAACTGTTTTTT	TRBV14	TRBJ1-4	-	-
CASGQGGGTEAFF	TGCGCCAGCGGACAGGGTGGGGGCACTGAAGCTTTCTTT	TRBV4-3	TRBJ1-1	-	TRBD1
CASSSTTGGAWQYF	TGTGCCAGCAGCTCCACTACAGGGGGCGCCTGGCAGTACTTC	TRBV7-8	TRBJ2-7	-	TRBD1
CASSFSGVAFF	TGTGCCAGCAGCTTCTCAGGGGTAGCTTTCTTT	TRBV11-3	TRBJ1-1	few	-
CASSLGREDIQYF	TGTGCCAGCAGCTTGGGAAGGGAGGACATTCAGTACTTC	TRBV5-6	TRBJ2-4	-	-
CASSLGGSRGYTF	TGTGCCAGCAGCCTCGGAGGCTCCCGAGGCTACACCTTC	TRBV7-2	TRBJ1-2	-	-
CASSLDGGSLQFF	TGTGCCAGCAGCTTAGACGGCGGGAGTTTGCAGTTCTTC	TRBV7-9	TRBJ2-1	-	TRBD2
CASSFRREEGWDTQYF	TGTGCCAGCAGCTTTAGACGGGAGGAGGGCTGGGATACGCAGTATTTT	TRBV5-6	TRBJ2-3	once	TRBD2
CASSLGTSGYNEQFF	TGTGCCAGCAGCCTCGGGACTAGCGGTTACAATGAGCAGTTCTTC	TRBV7-9	TRBJ2-1	-	TRBD2
CASSPGRGTDTQYF	TGCGCCAGCAGCCCTGGGAGGGGCACAGATACGCAGTATTTT	TRBV10-2	TRBJ2-3	-	TRBD2
CASSNREASYNEQFF	TGTGCCAGTAGCAACAGGGAGGCCTCCTACAATGAGCAGTTCTTC	TRBV19	TRBJ2-1	-	-
CASSRDRGGWAFF	TGTGCCAGCAGCCGGGACAGGGGAGGATGGGCTTTCTTT	TRBV5-6	TRBJ1-1	few	TRBD1
CASGTSGYAAGELFF	TGTGCCTCCGGGACTAGCGGGTACGCAGCGGGGGAGCTGTTTTTT	TRBV19	TRBJ2-2	-	TRBD2
CASSLVGRRDTQYF	TGTGCCAGCAGCTTAGTCGGAAGGCGAGATACGCAGTATTTT	TRBV7-2	TRBJ2-3	-	-
CASSVTGGRSADTQYF	TGTGCCAGCAGCGTTACTGGCGGGAGATCGGCAGATACGCAGTATTTT	TRBV9	TRBJ2-3	-	TRBD2
CASSSPADLGSVASYGYTF	TGTGCCAGCAGCTCTCCAGCGGACTTAGGTAGTGTAGCCTCCTATGGCTACACCTTC	TRBV7-9	TRBJ1-2	-	-
CASSQEGGLEGETQYF	TGCGCCAGCAGCCAAGAGGGGGGACTAGAGGGGGAGACCCAGTACTTC	TRBV4-1	TRBJ2-5	-	TRBD2
CASELETQYF	TGTGCCAGCGAGCTAGAGACCCAGTACTTC	TRBV7-9	TRBJ2-5	-	-
CASSSLGSGRVNEQFF	TGTGCCAGCAGCTCGCTGGGTAGCGGGAGGGTGAATGAGCAGTTCTTC	TRBV7-3	TRBJ2-1	-	TRBD2
CASKTGNTDTQYF	TGTGCCAGTAAGACGGGGAATACAGATACGCAGTATTTT	TRBV19	TRBJ2-3	-	-